Sequencing of this T cell receptor beta chain was carried out in a study of identical twins (dated by TCRdb to the mid-2010s). Regarding the research as a whole: To test whether fetal clonotypes persist, this study deep-sequenced TCR alpha and beta repertoires from monozygotic twins, from unrelated adults of various ages, and from cord blood. To rule out contamination, the twin experiments were replicated at different times with different library preparation protocols. General study outcomes and caveats: Excess twin sharing in beta out-of-frame sequences was weaker because fewer shared sequences lowered the signal-to-noise ratio. Because the same donors could not be followed over many years, the conclusions relied on cross-sectional statistical analysis. Zero-insertion analyses could be partly confounded by invariant T cells such as MAIT and iNKT, although diverse VJ usage argued against such confounding for most clonotypes. In monozygotic twins, out-of-frame TCR alpha sharing was systematically underestimated by recombination models, although the models agreed with sharing between unrelated individuals. Abundant cord blood beta clonotypes had fewer insertions, young adult naive repertoires showed a similar but weaker trend, and memory repertoires showed no such trend. Compared with coincidental sharing between unrelated individuals, out-of-frame TCR alpha sequences shared between twins showed an excess of sequences with low generation probability.

This clonotype was recorded a few times. Its target antigen remains unknown. No base quality information exists; no much larger clone differs at one position. Only healthy Caucasian donors were included. The twin cohort consisted of three pairs of female monozygotic twins, all aged roughly 18 to 29 years. CD4+ and CD8+ T cell populations were isolated with positive isolation kits from Invitrogen. Library preparation used 5' RACE. The run used an Illumina HiSeq 2000. Template switching introduced a universal primer binding site; the final cDNA contained a unique molecular identifier, enabling accurate counting of TCR cDNA molecules. First-strand cDNA for TCR alpha and beta chains was synthesized from specific primers in the conserved constant-segment region. To control for contamination, each cDNA library was double barcoded with a SMART-Mk sample barcode plus Illumina barcodes. TruSeq adapter sequences, together with Illumina sample barcodes, were added in two successive PCR steps. TCR alpha and beta cDNA libraries were sequenced on the Illumina HiSeq platform with custom primers. As for the original processing: MiGEC processed the raw reads to extract unique molecular identifiers, while MiXCR was used to determine the CDR3 positions. For each individual, recombination models were inferred using an EM algorithm with the repgenHMM and IGoR tools. The analysis of shared clonotypes was done with the tcR package in R, with sharing normalized by the product of cloneset sizes. To study raw recombination without the effects of thymic and clonal selection, out-of-frame nonproductive sequences were analyzed. TCRdb ran its own pipeline on the public reads, namely fastp trimming at Q25 and MiXCR clone calling, and kept in-frame beta chains. Identical CDR3 protein sequences are pooled into one entry, listed with their most common genes and DNA. The V and J calls come from TCRdb's annotation, not from the publication. The sample includes roughly 260,000 distinct CDR3 sequences, with about 7.5% observed a single time. The ten largest clones take up under 6% of the sample.

Trimming at the junction amounts to 3 bases on V and 5 bases on J, and the germline ends lie 14 bases apart. CDR1 SGDLS and CDR2 YYNGEE are derived from the germline V gene. The CDR3 spans 14 residues, from the cysteine through the phenylalanine. CDR3 DNA only is kept here, 42 bases in frame from base 1. This sample also appeared in a second study, on yellow fever vaccine responses in identical twins. The second source states: The T cell response to vaccination in identical twins was reported by the authors to appear partly convergent and partly personalized. The study precisely tracked vaccine-responding T cell clones in identical twins.

The TCR originated in a woman aged 18-35 years in good health. This chain joins TRBV9 to TRBJ1-1; the D gene is perhaps TRBD1, from 5 matching bases. Sequencing was performed on CD8+ T cells sorted from blood. The CDR3 region has the sequence CASSAPGGSTEAFF. The nucleotides read TGTGCCAGCAGCGCCCCCGGGGGGTCGACTGAAGCTTTCTTT.